These T cell receptor beta chains were read from a single sample in a study of blood T cell repertoires in COVID-19. Assay used: immunoSEQ multiplex PCR; TCRdb lists only in-frame clones, some missing. The data hold approximately 300,000 clones, with 85% observed a single time. The sequencing sample was made of PBMCs or T cells enriched from blood (not recorded which). All receptors come from a woman aged 30 to 39 who had been exposed to COVID-19. The CDR3 runs from the conserved cysteine through the conserved F or W. A D gene is named only where the DNA matches it firmly. Not all rows give a size; the values are once, few, many and, for expanded clones, a class.

clone size: -
J gene: TRBJ2-7
V gene: TRBV14
D gene: -
CDR3 protein: CASSPLDWGSTTYEQYF
CDR3 DNA: TGTGCCAGCAGCCCCCTCGATTGGGGCTCAACGACCTACGAGCAGTACTTC

clone size: -
J gene: TRBJ2-5
V gene: TRBV12-3/TRBV12-4
D gene: -
CDR3 protein: CASSFPPQETQYF
CDR3 DNA: TGTGCCAGCAGTTTCCCCCCTCAAGAGACCCAGTACTTC

clone size: -
J gene: TRBJ1-2
V gene: TRBV13
D gene: TRBD1
CDR3 protein: CASSKQGPPPLYGYTF
CDR3 DNA: TGTGCCAGCAGCAAACAGGGGCCGCCCCCTCTCTATGGCTACACCTTC

clone size: -
J gene: TRBJ1-4
V gene: TRBV6-5
D gene: -
CDR3 protein: CASSYASGGDEKLFF
CDR3 DNA: TGTGCCAGCAGTTACGCTTCGGGGGGGGATGAAAAACTGTTTTTT

clone size: -
J gene: TRBJ1-1
V gene: TRBV5-1
D gene: TRBD1
CDR3 protein: CASSQQGLEAFF
CDR3 DNA: TGCGCCAGCAGCCAACAGGGGCTTGAAGCTTTCTTT

clone size: few
J gene: TRBJ1-4
V gene: TRBV7-9
D gene: -
CDR3 protein: CASSRQREGTNEKLFF
CDR3 DNA: TGTGCCAGCAGCCGGCAAAGGGAGGGAACTAATGAAAAACTGTTTTTT

clone size: -
J gene: TRBJ2-7
V gene: TRBV18
D gene: TRBD2
CDR3 protein: CASSPPVGGEFYEQYF
CDR3 DNA: TGTGCCAGCTCACCACCCGTCGGGGGGGAATTTTACGAGCAGTACTTC

clone size: -
J gene: TRBJ2-2
V gene: TRBV21-1
D gene: -
CDR3 protein: CASSILTSGRGGPRPSGELFF
CDR3 DNA: TGTGCCAGCAGCATCCTGACTAGCGGGAGAGGGGGTCCAAGACCGTCCGGGGAGCTGTTTTTT

clone size: -
J gene: TRBJ1-1
V gene: TRBV5-1
D gene: -
CDR3 protein: CASSPGGGDTEAFF
CDR3 DNA: TGCGCCAGCAGCCCCGGGGGTGGGGACACTGAAGCTTTCTTT

clone size: -
J gene: TRBJ2-5
V gene: TRBV3-1/TRBV3-2
D gene: TRBD2
CDR3 protein: CASSRLAGAVETQYF
CDR3 DNA: TGTGCCAGCAGCCGACTAGCGGGGGCTGTAGAGACCCAGTACTTC

clone size: -
J gene: TRBJ2-2
V gene: TRBV27
D gene: TRBD1
CDR3 protein: CASSFLTGWSTGELFF
CDR3 DNA: TGTGCCAGCAGCTTCTTGACAGGGTGGAGCACCGGGGAGCTGTTTTTT

clone size: -
J gene: TRBJ2-3
V gene: TRBV6-5
D gene: -
CDR3 protein: CASRRTGSHTQYF
CDR3 DNA: TGTGCCAGCAGACGAACAGGGTCCCATACGCAGTATTTT

clone size: -
J gene: TRBJ2-3
V gene: TRBV2
D gene: -
CDR3 protein: CASKRDSGGTDTQYF
CDR3 DNA: TGTGCCAGCAAAAGGGACTCCGGGGGCACAGATACGCAGTATTTT

clone size: -
J gene: TRBJ2-3
V gene: TRBV27
D gene: -
CDR3 protein: CASAWRLSTDTQYF
CDR3 DNA: TGTGCCAGCGCCTGGAGGTTAAGCACAGATACGCAGTATTTT

clone size: -
J gene: TRBJ1-6
V gene: TRBV5-8
D gene: TRBD1
CDR3 protein: CASRVGDRGISPLHF
CDR3 DNA: TGTGCCAGCAGGGTGGGGGACAGGGGTATTTCACCCCTCCACTTT

clone size: -
J gene: TRBJ1-2
V gene: TRBV19
D gene: TRBD1
CDR3 protein: CASSHRTGRDGYTF
CDR3 DNA: TGTGCCAGTAGTCATCGGACAGGCCGGGATGGCTACACCTTC

clone size: -
J gene: TRBJ1-1
V gene: TRBV27
D gene: -
CDR3 protein: CASSLTGTGNTEAFF
CDR3 DNA: TGTGCCAGCAGTTTAACAGGGACGGGTAACACTGAAGCTTTCTTT

clone size: -
J gene: TRBJ1-5
V gene: TRBV19
D gene: -
CDR3 protein: CATRAGGEGGNQPQHF
CDR3 DNA: TGTGCCACGCGGGCAGGCGGCGAGGGGGGGAATCAGCCCCAGCATTTT

clone size: few
J gene: TRBJ2-2
V gene: TRBV6-2/TRBV6-3
D gene: TRBD1
CDR3 protein: CASSWTGYAGELFF
CDR3 DNA: TGTGCCAGCAGTTGGACAGGGTATGCCGGGGAGCTGTTTTTT

clone size: -
J gene: TRBJ2-3
V gene: TRBV7-9
D gene: -
CDR3 protein: CASSPSPSTDTQYF
CDR3 DNA: TGTGCCAGCAGCCCTTCCCCCAGCACAGATACGCAGTATTTT

clone size: -
J gene: TRBJ2-7
V gene: TRBV24-1
D gene: TRBD1
CDR3 protein: CATSGDRGYEQYF
CDR3 DNA: TGTGCCACCAGTGGGGACAGGGGCTACGAGCAGTACTTC

clone size: -
J gene: TRBJ2-7
V gene: TRBV5-1
D gene: TRBD2
CDR3 protein: CASSLGGRGDEQYF
CDR3 DNA: TGCGCCAGCAGCTTGGGCGGGAGGGGAGACGAGCAGTACTTC

clone size: once
J gene: TRBJ1-2
V gene: TRBV2
D gene: TRBD1
CDR3 protein: CASSERRTGAGYTF
CDR3 DNA: TGTGCCAGCAGTGAAAGGAGGACAGGGGCTGGCTACACCTTC

clone size: once
J gene: TRBJ2-3
V gene: TRBV3-1/TRBV3-2
D gene: TRBD1
CDR3 protein: CASRRTGGSTDTQYF
CDR3 DNA: TGTGCCAGCAGGAGGACAGGGGGTTCCACAGATACGCAGTATTTT

clone size: -
J gene: TRBJ1-5
V gene: TRBV7-9
D gene: TRBD1
CDR3 protein: CASSYHGTANQPQHF
CDR3 DNA: TGTGCCAGCAGCTACCATGGGACAGCTAATCAGCCCCAGCATTTT

clone size: -
J gene: TRBJ2-1
V gene: TRBV10-3
D gene: -
CDR3 protein: CAISRSGTSNEQFF
CDR3 DNA: TGTGCCATCAGCCGGTCCGGGACTTCAAATGAGCAGTTCTTC

clone size: -
J gene: TRBJ2-2
V gene: TRBV9
D gene: TRBD2
CDR3 protein: CASSTHGLAGEGGELFF
CDR3 DNA: TGTGCCAGCAGCACACACGGACTAGCGGGAGAAGGCGGGGAGCTGTTTTTT

clone size: -
J gene: TRBJ2-7
V gene: TRBV2
D gene: -
CDR3 protein: CASIRGRGGGEQYF
CDR3 DNA: TGTGCCAGCATAAGAGGCAGAGGAGGAGGCGAGCAGTACTTC

clone size: -
J gene: TRBJ2-1
V gene: TRBV14
D gene: TRBD1
CDR3 protein: CASRGTGLRNEQFF
CDR3 DNA: TGTGCCAGCAGAGGGACAGGCCTCAGGAATGAGCAGTTCTTC

clone size: -
J gene: TRBJ2-2
V gene: TRBV7-8
D gene: -
CDR3 protein: CASSLTGFNTGELFF
CDR3 DNA: TGTGCCAGCAGCCTCACAGGGTTTAACACCGGGGAGCTGTTTTTT

clone size: -
J gene: TRBJ1-2
V gene: TRBV3-1/TRBV3-2
D gene: TRBD1
CDR3 protein: CASSQQGAADGYTF
CDR3 DNA: TGTGCCAGCAGCCAACAGGGGGCAGCGGATGGCTACACCTTC

clone size: -
J gene: TRBJ2-3
V gene: TRBV7-3
D gene: TRBD2
CDR3 protein: CASSPLAGVRADTQYF
CDR3 DNA: TGTGCCAGCAGCCCCTTAGCGGGGGTAAGGGCAGATACGCAGTATTTT